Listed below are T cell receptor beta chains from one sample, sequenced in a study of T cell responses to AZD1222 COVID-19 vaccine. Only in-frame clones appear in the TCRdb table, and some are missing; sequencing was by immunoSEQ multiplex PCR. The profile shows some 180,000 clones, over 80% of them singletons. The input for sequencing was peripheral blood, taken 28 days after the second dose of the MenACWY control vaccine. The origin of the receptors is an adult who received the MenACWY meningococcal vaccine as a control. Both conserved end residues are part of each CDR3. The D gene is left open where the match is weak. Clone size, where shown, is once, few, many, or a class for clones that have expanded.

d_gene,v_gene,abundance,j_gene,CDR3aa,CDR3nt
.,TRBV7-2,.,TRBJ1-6,CASSSDSGNSPLHF,TGTGCCAGCAGCTCGGACAGCGGTAATTCACCCCTCCACTTT
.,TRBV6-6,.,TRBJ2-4,CASSYSLQRSKNIQYF,TGTGCCAGCAGTTACTCGCTACAGAGGTCCAAAAACATTCAGTACTTC
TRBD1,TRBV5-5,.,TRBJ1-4,CASTTLPANRGTNEKLFF,TGTGCCAGCACCACCTTGCCCGCGAACAGGGGTACTAATGAAAAACTGTTTTTT
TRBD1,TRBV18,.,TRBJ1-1,CASSQGTGQVNTEAFF,TGTGCCAGCTCACAAGGGACGGGACAGGTGAACACTGAAGCTTTCTTT
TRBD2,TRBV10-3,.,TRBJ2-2,CAIGEGLNTGELFF,TGTGCCATTGGGGAGGGATTGAACACCGGGGAGCTGTTTTTT
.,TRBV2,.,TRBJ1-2,CASSEEQGHGYTF,TGTGCCAGCAGTGAAGAACAGGGCCATGGCTACACCTTC
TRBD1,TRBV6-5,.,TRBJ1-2,CAGRQGANVNYGYTF,TGTGCCGGCCGACAGGGGGCGAACGTCAACTATGGCTACACCTTC
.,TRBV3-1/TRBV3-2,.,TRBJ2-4,CASSQGFVGENIQYF,TGTGCCAGCAGCCAAGGGTTCGTAGGGGAAAACATTCAGTACTTC
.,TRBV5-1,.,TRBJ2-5,CASSLGGGETQYF,TGCGCCAGCAGCTTGGGTGGTGGGGAGACCCAGTACTTC
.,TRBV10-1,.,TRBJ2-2,CASSGGSASTGELFF,TGCGCCAGCAGTGGAGGGTCAGCGAGCACCGGGGAGCTGTTTTTT
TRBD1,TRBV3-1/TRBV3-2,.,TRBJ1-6,CASSRTGTGYASPLHF,TGTGCCAGCAGTCGCACCGGGACAGGGTATGCTTCACCCCTCCACTTT
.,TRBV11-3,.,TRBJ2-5,CASSRASGGARETQYF,TGTGCCAGCAGCCGAGCCTCAGGAGGGGCTAGAGAGACCCAGTACTTC
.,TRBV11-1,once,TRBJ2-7,CASSLGVDSYEQYF,TGTGCCAGCAGCTTAGGTGTTGATTCCTACGAGCAGTACTTC
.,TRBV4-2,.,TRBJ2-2,CASSQDQAPGPRELFF,TGTGCCAGCAGCCAAGATCAGGCTCCAGGCCCCAGGGAGCTGTTTTTT
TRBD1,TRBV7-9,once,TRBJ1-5,CASSRQGMNQPQHF,TGTGCCAGCAGCAGACAGGGTATGAATCAGCCCCAGCATTTT
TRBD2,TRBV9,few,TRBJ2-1,CASSVGTSGYNEQFF,TGTGCCAGCAGCGTAGGGACTAGCGGTTACAATGAGCAGTTCTTC
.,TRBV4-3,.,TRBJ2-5,CASSQGPVKGGGLETQYF,TGCGCCAGCAGCCAAGGCCCGGTGAAGGGCGGGGGCTTAGAGACCCAGTACTTC
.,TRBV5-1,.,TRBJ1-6,CASSLQDQSPLHF,TGCGCCAGCAGCTTGCAGGACCAATCACCCCTCCACTTT
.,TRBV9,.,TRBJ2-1,CASGGGAAYNEQFF,TGTGCCAGCGGGGGGGGCGCCGCCTACAATGAGCAGTTCTTC
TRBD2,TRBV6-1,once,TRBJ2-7,CASSDGGGLYEQYF,TGTGCCAGCAGTGATGGCGGGGGGCTTTACGAGCAGTACTTC
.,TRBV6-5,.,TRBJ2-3,CASSYSRGTDTQYF,TGTGCCAGCAGTTACTCGCGGGGCACAGATACGCAGTATTTT
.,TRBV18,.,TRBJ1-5,CASSPGGGGQPQHF,TGTGCCAGCTCACCGGGCGGGGGAGGACAGCCCCAGCATTTT
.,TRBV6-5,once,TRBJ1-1,CASRSPGGDTEAFF,TGTGCCAGCAGGTCACCCGGGGGTGACACTGAAGCTTTCTTT
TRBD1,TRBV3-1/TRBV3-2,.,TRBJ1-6,CASSIGQGGSPLHF,TGTGCCAGCAGCATAGGACAGGGCGGATCACCCCTCCACTTT
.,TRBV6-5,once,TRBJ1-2,CASSYQAEGVYGYTF,TGTGCCAGCAGTTACCAGGCAGAAGGGGTCTATGGCTACACCTTC
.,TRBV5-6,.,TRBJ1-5,CASSPRGSNQPQHF,TGTGCCAGCAGCCCTCGGGGGTCAAATCAGCCCCAGCATTTT
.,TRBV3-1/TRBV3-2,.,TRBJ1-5,CASSRGAGNNQPQHF,TGTGCCAGCAGCCGCGGGGCGGGAAACAATCAGCCCCAGCATTTT
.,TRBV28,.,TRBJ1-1,CASSLPRANTEAFF,TGTGCCAGCAGTTTACCCAGGGCCAACACTGAAGCTTTCTTT
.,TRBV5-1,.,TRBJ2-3,CASSLRGDTDTQYF,TGCGCCAGCAGCTTGCGGGGCGACACAGATACGCAGTATTTT
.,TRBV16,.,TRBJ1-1,CASRLTVNTEAFF,TGTGCCAGCAGGCTAACAGTGAACACTGAAGCTTTCTTT
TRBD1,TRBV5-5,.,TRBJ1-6,CASRTGGFSYNSPLHF,TGTGCCAGCAGAACAGGGGGCTTCTCCTATAATTCACCCCTCCACTTT
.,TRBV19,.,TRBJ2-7,CASSAPERGNEQYF,TGTGCCAGTAGTGCCCCCGAGAGGGGGAACGAGCAGTACTTC
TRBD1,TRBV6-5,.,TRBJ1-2,CASRWTGGAGYTF,TGTGCCAGCAGATGGACAGGGGGCGCGGGCTACACCTTC
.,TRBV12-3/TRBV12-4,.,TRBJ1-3,CASNRDGNTIYF,TGTGCCAGCAACCGGGATGGAAACACCATATATTTT
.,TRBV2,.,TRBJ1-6,CASSEATVGVGVHF,TGTGCCAGCAGTGAAGCGACAGTGGGGGTAGGTGTCCACTTT
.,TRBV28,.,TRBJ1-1,CASSLQGSEAFF,TGTGCCAGCAGTTTACAGGGCTCTGAAGCTTTCTTT
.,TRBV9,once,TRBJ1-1,CASSGGLNTEAFF,TGTGCCAGCAGCGGAGGGTTGAACACTGAAGCTTTCTTT
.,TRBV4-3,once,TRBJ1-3,CASSQEPDSGNTIYF,TGCGCCAGCAGCCAAGAACCGGATTCTGGAAACACCATATATTTT
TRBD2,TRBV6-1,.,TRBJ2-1,CASSDRAGGADEQFF,TGTGCCAGCAGTGATCGCGCGGGGGGGGCGGATGAGCAGTTCTTC
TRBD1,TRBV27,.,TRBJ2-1,CASSSLRQGGYNEQFF,TGTGCCAGCAGTTCACTTAGACAGGGGGGCTACAATGAGCAGTTCTTC
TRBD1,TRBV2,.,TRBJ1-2,CASSQQGLDYGYTF,TGTGCCAGCAGTCAACAGGGGTTGGACTATGGCTACACCTTC
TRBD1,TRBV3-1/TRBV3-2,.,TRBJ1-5,CASSHGTGQSHF,TGTGCCAGCAGCCACGGGACAGGGCAGTCTCATTTT
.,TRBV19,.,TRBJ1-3,CASGLGNTIYF,TGTGCCAGTGGGCTGGGAAACACCATATATTTT
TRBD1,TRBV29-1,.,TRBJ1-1,CSVGTGSMNTEAFF,TGCAGCGTTGGGACAGGATCTATGAACACTGAAGCTTTCTTT
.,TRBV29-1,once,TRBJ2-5,CSVEGGRETQYF,TGCAGCGTTGAAGGGGGCCGGGAGACCCAGTACTTC
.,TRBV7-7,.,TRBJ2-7,CASSFRVTSYEQYF,TGTGCTAGCAGCTTTAGAGTCACCTCCTACGAGCAGTACTTC
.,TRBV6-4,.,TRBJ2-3,CASSDSSRHTDTQYF,TGTGCCAGCAGTGACTCGTCGCGGCACACAGATACGCAGTATTTT
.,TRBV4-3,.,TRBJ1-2,CASSQSQGGYGYTF,TGCGCCAGCAGCCAGAGCCAGGGCGGCTATGGCTACACCTTC
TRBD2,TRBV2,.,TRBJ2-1,CASRGTSGGYNEQFF,TGTGCCAGCAGGGGGACTAGCGGGGGTTACAATGAGCAGTTCTTC
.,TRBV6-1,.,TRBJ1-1,CASSEVTDTEAFF,TGTGCCAGCAGTGAAGTCACGGACACTGAAGCTTTCTTT
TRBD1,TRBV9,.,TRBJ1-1,CASRRTGRKNTEAFF,TGTGCCAGCAGACGGACAGGGAGGAAGAACACTGAAGCTTTCTTT
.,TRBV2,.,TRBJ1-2,CASLRRDYGYTF,TGTGCCAGCCTCCGTCGGGACTATGGCTACACCTTC
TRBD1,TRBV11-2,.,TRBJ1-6,CASSLEGTGNSPLHF,TGTGCCAGCAGCTTAGAAGGGACAGGGAATTCACCCCTCCACTTT
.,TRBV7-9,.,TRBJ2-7,CASSLNGQAYEQYF,TGTGCCAGCAGCTTAAATGGGCAGGCCTACGAGCAGTACTTC
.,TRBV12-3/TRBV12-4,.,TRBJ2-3,CASSLAGPDTQYF,TGTGCCAGCAGTTTAGCGGGGCCAGATACGCAGTATTTT
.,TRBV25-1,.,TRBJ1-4,CASSERGAVNEKLFF,TGTGCCAGCAGTGAAAGGGGGGCGGTTAATGAAAAACTGTTTTTT
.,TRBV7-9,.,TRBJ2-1,CASSSNNEQFF,TGTGCCAGCAGCTCGAACAATGAGCAGTTCTTC
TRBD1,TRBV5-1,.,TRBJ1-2,CASSWGQANYGYTF,TGCGCCAGCAGCTGGGGACAGGCAAACTATGGCTACACCTTC